The 13 T cell receptor beta chains reported below all come from one sample, sequenced in a study of shared clonotypes between healthy human individuals. Using immunoSEQ multiplex PCR, the repertoire was profiled, and TCRdb retains in-frame clones only, with some absent. The profile shows roughly 1,500,000 clones, nearly 99% of them singletons. Sequenced sample: naive CD4+ T cells sorted from blood. Subset meaning: CD45RA+ positively selected. These receptors came from a man younger than 40 in good health.

The genes are TRBV27 and TRBJ2-6; no clear D. The germline CDR1 and CDR2 sequences are MNHEY and SMNVEV (reference sequence). V lost 5 bases and J lost 0, with 5 bases in between. CDR3 size: 14 residues. CDR3 protein: CASSPISGANVLTF. The CDR3 DNA reads as TGTGCCAGCAGTCCGATCTCTGGGGCCAACGTCCTGACTTTC.

J is TRBJ1-2 and V is TRBV5-6; possibly TRBD1 for D (5 bases). Germline V CDR1 and CDR2: SGHDT, YYEEEE. V was trimmed by 0 bases and J by 1 base, leaving 10 bases between them. The CDR3 is 15 residues long. This CDR3 is CASSLAFGGNYGYTF. DNA of the CDR3: TGTGCCAGCAGCTTGGCGTTCGGGGGTAACTATGGCTACACCTTC. The whole variable domain, filled in from reference TRBV5-6 and TRBJ1-2, reads DAGVTQSPTHLIKTRGQQVTLRCSPKSGHDTVSWYQQALGQGPQFIFQYYEEEERQRGNFPDRFSGHQFPNYSSELNVNALLLGDSALYLCASSLAFGGNYGYTFGSGTRLTVV.

Points on this clone: Other DNA sequences of this sample code for an identical CDR3. J is TRBJ2-3 and V is TRBV29-1, with 7 bases aligning to TRBD1. The V and J ends lost 1 base and 1 base, in that order; junction bases with no gene match: 5. This CDR3 has 15 residues. Germline CDR1 reads SQVTM; CDR2 reads ANQGSEA. The CDR3, as DNA: TGCAGCGTTGAAGGGGCAGGGGGAGGCACAGATACGCAGTATTTT. This codes for CSVEGAGGGTDTQYF.

The gene calls are TRBV2 and TRBJ2-5, with a tentative D call TRBD2 (6 bases). Germline V gene data show CDR1 as SNHLY and CDR2 as FYNNEI. The V gene lost 5 bases and the J gene lost 1 base, with 14 bases spanning the gap. This CDR3 region has 15 residues. The CDR3 spells CASSPRDVSQETQYF. The CDR3 DNA reads TGTGCCAGCAGTCCGCGGGACGTAAGCCAAGAGACCCAGTACTTC.

This chain joins TRBV5-4 and TRBJ2-5; D gene ambiguous. Germline values: CDR1 SGHNT, CDR2 YYREEE (reference sequence). The CDR3 runs 15 residues. V gave up 1 base and J gave up 1 base, with 11 bases separating them. This CDR3 is CASSLRSGSQETQYF. In DNA, the CDR3 is TGTGCCAGCAGCTTGCGATCGGGCAGCCAAGAGACCCAGTACTTC.

The chain couples TRBV28 to TRBJ2-7; D not resolved. Germline V gene data show CDR1 as MDHEN and CDR2 as SYDVKM. The CDR3 runs to 12 residues. V was cut by 6 bases and J by 9 bases, with 15 bases left in between. CDR3 loop: CASSTPDRRQYF. The CDR3 coding sequence is TGTGCCAGCAGCACCCCGGATCGACGGCAGTACTTC.

Notes on this clone: A junction end diverges from the germline sequence, so it may reflect a read error. The sample has other DNA sequences that encode this CDR3 too. CDR3 protein: CASSLRTGGNQPQHF. The CDR3 nucleotides read TGTGCCAGCAGCCTACGGACAGGGGGCAACCAGCCCCAGCATTTT. The chain employs TRBV7-2 and TRBJ1-5, with TRBD1 matching over 11 bases. CDR1 and CDR2 from the germline V gene are SGHTA and FQGNSA. This CDR3 has 15 amino acids.

The chain employs TRBV18 and TRBJ2-1; D unclear. The CDR3 is made up of 15 amino acids. Germline V gene lookup returns CDR1 KGHSH and CDR2 LQKENI. V lost 5 bases to trimming and J lost 2 bases, with 13 bases between them. CDR3: CASSLVGRTYNEQFF. CDR3 DNA sequence: TGTGCCAGCTCATTGGTAGGAAGGACCTACAATGAGCAGTTCTTC.

The chain recombines TRBV11-2 with TRBJ2-2; 7 bases line up with TRBD2. The germline V gene encodes CDR1 SGHAT and CDR2 FQNNGV. The trim removed 1 base at V and 2 bases at J, leaving 4 bases unmatched. This CDR3 region has 16 residues. DNA for the CDR3: TGTGCCAGCAGCTTAGGCGGACTAGGAAACACCGGGGAGCTGTTTTTT. Translating it yields CASSLGGLGNTGELFF.

The CDR3 DNA is TGTGCCAGCAGTTCCCCCCCGGGGGCGAGGGACGAGCAGTACTTC. Its protein product is CASSSPPGARDEQYF. The chain has TRBV28 and TRBJ2-7, with D perhaps assigned TRBD1 or TRBD2 (6 bases each). Between the trimmed V and J ends, which lost 4 bases and 5 bases, there was a span of 18 bases. This CDR3 has 15 amino acids. The germline CDR1 and CDR2 sequences are MDHEN and SYDVKM.

This clone was seen once. The chain is built from TRBV5-1 and TRBJ2-1; 10 bases match TRBD2. Germline V CDR1 and CDR2: SGHRS, YFSETQ. The length of the CDR3 is 18 residues. V was pared by 1 base and J by 6 bases, with 13 bases of the junction left unmatched. The chain's CDR3 is CASSLSAQAGGPVNEQFF. Here the CDR3 DNA reads TGCGCCAGCAGCTTGTCGGCCCAAGCGGGAGGGCCGGTCAATGAGCAGTTCTTC. Drawing the rest from reference TRBV5-1 and TRBJ2-1, the complete variable domain is KAGVTQTPRYLIKTRGQQVTLSCSPISGHRSVSWYQQTPGQGLQFLFEYFSETQRNKGNFPGRFSGRQFSNSRSEMNVSTLELGDSALYLCASSLSAQAGGPVNEQFFGPGTRLTVL.

In DNA, the CDR3 is TGCGCCAGCAGCCCTGGAGTTGGGAGGAACTATGGCTACACCTTC. This encodes CASSPGVGRNYGYTF. The chain carries TRBV5-1 and TRBJ1-2; D is unclear. The germline V gene encodes CDR1 SGHRS and CDR2 YFSETQ. The CDR3 contains 15 residues. V was pared by 4 bases and J by 2 bases, with 15 bases between.

The chain recombines TRBV15 with TRBJ2-7; 7 bases agree with TRBD1. The CDR3 spans 17 residues. Looked up from germline, CDR1 is LNHNV and CDR2 is YYDKDF (reference sequence). Germline trimming cut 0 bases from V and 2 bases from J; bases unmatched to any gene: 10. CDR3 amino acids: CATSREIPRTGAYEQYF. The CDR3 DNA reads TGTGCCACCAGCAGAGAGATCCCCAGGACAGGAGCCTACGAGCAGTACTTC. Together with reference TRBV15 and TRBJ2-7, the CDR3 gives the full variable domain: DAMVIQNPRYQVTQFGKPVTLSCSQTLNHNVMYWYQQKSSQAPKLLFHYYDKDFNNEADTPDNFQSRRPNTSFCFLDIRSPGLGDTAMYLCATSREIPRTGAYEQYFGPGTRLTVT.